The clone carrying this T cell receptor (beta chain) was counted only a few times. Its antigen is undetermined. This CDR3 region has 13 residues. Germline V gene sequence: CDR1 MNHEY, CDR2 SVGEGT. V was clipped by 2 bases and J by 4 bases, with 6 bases between them. None of the patients had undergone any treatment ahead of thyroid surgery. The source of the sample is a study of metastatic and nonmetastatic thyroid tumors. Study-level background: Malignant and benign thyroid patients had repertoires compared in peripheral blood and tumor or nodule tissue. Notes on the study in general: Patients with malignant thyroid tumors reportedly had significantly higher TCR beta diversity than those with benign nodules, in blood and tumor.

As originally analysed: For papillary thyroid cancer, a distant-metastasis classifier was constructed from CDR3 differences observed across clinicopathological groups. TCRdb redid the clone calls on the PCR reads using MiXCR. The V and J calls were determined by TCRdb, not by the authors. In the table there are just over 14,000 clones, 3.6% of which are singletons. The sequence was obtained from a female donor with papillary thyroid cancer or a benign thyroid nodule (not recorded which). Some clones in this sample may be carry-over from other donors' samples. The sample comprised tumor tissue. The rearrangement links TRBV6-2 or TRBV6-3 to TRBJ1-5; no clear D. The CDR3 sequence: CASSYPGNQPQHF. In nucleotides, the CDR3 is TGTGCCAGCAGTTACCCGGGAAATCAGCCCCAGCATTTT.